There are a few counts of the clone carrying this T cell receptor beta chain. The antigen remains unidentified. The data originate from a study of cytomegalovirus exposure and HLA in healthy donors. Study findings and constraints: Confirmation was obtained in vitro that a few CMV-associated chains are specific for CMV antigens.

With 60 Vbeta and 13 Jbeta primers, the PCR was carried out. Source study methods: Some 11 million of the 75 million to 95 million unique TCR beta chains counted in a later analysis were shared. The protocol was immunoSEQ multiplex PCR, while the TCRdb copy is restricted to in-frame clones and leaves out a portion. For V, J and clone size, that table is used; D and trimming come from the DNA. The sample holds 150,000 or so clones; roughly 80% are singletons and the top ten take under 1.5%. This clonotype was sampled from a woman aged 25 to 45 in good health and CMV-seronegative. Input material: PBMCs.

The CDR3 loop is CASSLGANSPLHF. As DNA, the CDR3 is TGTGCCAGCAGCTTAGGGGCAAATTCACCCCTCCACTTT. V gene TRBV7-3 combines with J gene TRBJ1-6; D is perhaps TRBD1 (5 bases). The CDR3 runs to 13 residues. The germline V and J ends were trimmed by 2 bases and 7 bases, with 6 bases remaining between them. Germline V gene data show CDR1 as SGHTA and CDR2 as FQGTGA.